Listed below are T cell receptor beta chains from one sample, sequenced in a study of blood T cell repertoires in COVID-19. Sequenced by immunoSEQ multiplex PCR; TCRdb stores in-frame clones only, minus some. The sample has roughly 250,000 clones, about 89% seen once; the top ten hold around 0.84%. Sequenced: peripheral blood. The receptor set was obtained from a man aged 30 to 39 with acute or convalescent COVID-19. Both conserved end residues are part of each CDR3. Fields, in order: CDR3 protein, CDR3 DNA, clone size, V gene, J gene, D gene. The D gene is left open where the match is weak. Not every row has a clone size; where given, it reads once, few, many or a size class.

CASSPGWSGELFF	TGTGCCAGCAGCCCCGGGTGGTCCGGGGAGCTGTTTTTT	once	TRBV6-2/TRBV6-3	TRBJ2-2	NA
CASSSPGQGRNEQFF	TGTGCCAGCAGTTCACCGGGACAGGGACGTAATGAGCAGTTCTTC	NA	TRBV6-5	TRBJ2-1	TRBD1
CASSPGVYAKTEAFF	TGTGCCAGCAGCCCAGGGGTTTATGCGAAAACTGAAGCTTTCTTT	once	TRBV7-2	TRBJ1-1	NA
CASSRTGTADEKLFF	TGTGCCAGCTCCCGGACCGGGACAGCAGATGAAAAACTGTTTTTT	NA	TRBV18	TRBJ1-4	TRBD1
CASSGIGTGLTDTQYF	TGTGCCAGCAGCGGGATCGGGACAGGCCTCACAGATACGCAGTATTTT	NA	TRBV28	TRBJ2-3	TRBD1
CASSTGTSNRDTQYF	TGTGCCAGCAGCACCGGGACTAGCAATAGAGATACGCAGTATTTT	NA	TRBV6-5	TRBJ2-3	TRBD2
CASRSGINSYEQYF	TGTGCCAGTAGAAGCGGGATTAACTCCTACGAGCAGTACTTC	NA	TRBV19	TRBJ2-7	TRBD2
CASSYRRGYEQYF	TGTGCCAGCAGTTACCGCAGGGGATACGAGCAGTACTTC	NA	TRBV6-5	TRBJ2-7	NA
CASSQDASAYTYNEQFF	TGTGCCAGCAGCCAAGATGCTAGCGCCTACACGTACAATGAGCAGTTCTTC	NA	TRBV3-1/TRBV3-2	TRBJ2-1	NA
CASSTVAGANVLTF	TGTGCCAGTAGTACGGTCGCCGGGGCCAACGTCCTGACTTTC	NA	TRBV19	TRBJ2-6	NA
CAWSAPPGVLETQYF	TGTGCCTGGAGTGCCCCCCCTGGAGTTTTGGAGACCCAGTACTTC	NA	TRBV30	TRBJ2-5	NA
CASSQENRAVGTQYF	TGCGCCAGCAGCCAAGAGAACAGGGCGGTTGGTACGCAGTATTTT	once	TRBV4-1	TRBJ2-3	NA
CASRWGQGLGETQYF	TGTGCCAGCAGGTGGGGGCAGGGGCTGGGAGAGACCCAGTACTTC	NA	TRBV2	TRBJ2-5	NA
CASSFDRGAFF	TGTGCCAGCAGCTTTGACAGGGGTGCTTTCTTT	NA	TRBV7-2	TRBJ1-1	TRBD1
CASSADHRGTDTQYF	TGTGCCAGCAGCGCAGATCACAGGGGCACAGATACGCAGTATTTT	NA	TRBV9	TRBJ2-3	NA
CASSARSSGYRHSPLHF	TGTGCCAGCAGCGCGAGATCCTCGGGGTACCGGCATTCACCCCTCCACTTT	NA	TRBV3-1/TRBV3-2	TRBJ1-6	NA
CASSGRQTNTEAFF	TGTGCCAGCAGCGGCCGACAGACGAACACTGAAGCTTTCTTT	NA	TRBV9	TRBJ1-1	NA
CATSRPGHPIQETQYF	TGTGCCACCAGCAGACCCGGACATCCGATCCAGGAGACCCAGTACTTC	NA	TRBV15	TRBJ2-5	NA
CASSPGTAREQYF	TGTGCCAGCAGCCCCGGGACAGCGCGGGAGCAGTACTTC	NA	TRBV9	TRBJ2-7	TRBD1
CASSFSGKLFF	TGTGCCAGCAGTTTCTCAGGAAAACTGTTTTTT	NA	TRBV12-3/TRBV12-4	TRBJ1-4	NA
CASSFLAGANTGELFF	TGCGCCAGCAGCTTTCTAGCGGGAGCCAACACCGGGGAGCTGTTTTTT	NA	TRBV5-1	TRBJ2-2	TRBD2
CASSSGQPGANEKLFF	TGTGCCAGCAGTTCCGGACAGCCCGGGGCTAATGAAAAACTGTTTTTT	NA	TRBV28	TRBJ1-4	NA
CSVAGTDPNQPQHF	TGCAGCGTCGCCGGGACAGACCCTAATCAGCCCCAGCATTTT	NA	TRBV29-1	TRBJ1-5	TRBD1
CASSSSGREHYGYTF	TGTGCCAGCAGCTCATCGGGCCGGGAGCACTATGGCTACACCTTC	few	TRBV5-6	TRBJ1-2	NA
CAISESTGTYEQYF	TGTGCCATCAGTGAGTCGACCGGGACCTACGAGCAGTACTTC	few	TRBV10-3	TRBJ2-7	NA
CASSARTGITTEAFF	TGTGCCAGCAGTGCTAGGACAGGGATCACCACTGAAGCTTTCTTT	NA	TRBV6-2/TRBV6-3	TRBJ1-1	TRBD1
CASSRQGITYEQYF	TGTGCCAGCAGTAGACAGGGTATCACCTACGAGCAGTACTTC	few	TRBV6-6	TRBJ2-7	TRBD1
CASSPRALPGAFF	TGTGCCAGCTCACCACGAGCCCTCCCGGGAGCTTTCTTT	NA	TRBV18	TRBJ1-1	NA
CASSLGGPGADTQYF	TGCGCCAGCAGCCTGGGGGGGCCGGGCGCAGATACGCAGTATTTT	NA	TRBV5-1	TRBJ2-3	NA
CSVDWTGVGTGELFF	TGCAGCGTTGATTGGACAGGGGTCGGCACCGGGGAGCTGTTTTTT	NA	TRBV29-1	TRBJ2-2	TRBD1
CASSRRQGVSGNTIYF	TGTGCCAGTAGTAGGAGACAGGGGGTCTCTGGAAACACCATATATTTT	NA	TRBV19	TRBJ1-3	TRBD1
CASSAGSSNSPLHF	TGCGCCAGCAGCGCAGGGTCGAGTAATTCACCCCTCCACTTT	NA	TRBV4-1	TRBJ1-6	NA
CASSRTGGNTEAFF	TGTGCCAGCAGCAGAACAGGGGGTAACACTGAAGCTTTCTTT	NA	TRBV6-5	TRBJ1-1	TRBD1
CASMLSIQETQYF	TGCGCCAGCATGTTGTCAATTCAGGAGACCCAGTACTTC	NA	TRBV5-1	TRBJ2-5	NA
CASSLGPTGGRFREQFF	TGTGCCAGCAGCTTAGGTCCGACTGGCGGGAGATTTAGGGAGCAGTTCTTC	NA	TRBV11-2	TRBJ2-1	TRBD2
CASSWTGGNTIYF	TGTGCCAGCAGTTGGACAGGAGGAAACACCATATATTTT	NA	TRBV6-5	TRBJ1-3	TRBD1
CASSDLDFSGETQYF	TGTGCCAGCAGTGACCTCGACTTCTCCGGTGAGACCCAGTACTTC	NA	TRBV25-1	TRBJ2-5	NA
CASTYGVSNQPQHF	TGTGCCAGCACTTACGGGGTTAGCAATCAGCCCCAGCATTTT	NA	TRBV3-1/TRBV3-2	TRBJ1-5	NA
CASSRRGNYGYTF	TGTGCCAGCAGCCGTCGGGGGAACTATGGCTACACCTTC	once	TRBV7-2	TRBJ1-2	NA
CASSAQGFQETQYF	TGTGCTAGCAGCGCACAGGGGTTCCAAGAGACCCAGTACTTC	once	TRBV7-7	TRBJ2-5	TRBD1
CASSFGTGIHQPQHF	TGTGCCAGCAGCTTCGGCACAGGGATACATCAGCCCCAGCATTTT	once	TRBV27	TRBJ1-5	NA
CASSSLTGFEAFF	TGTGCCAGCAGCTCATTAACAGGGTTTGAGGCTTTCTTT	NA	TRBV5-4	TRBJ1-1	NA
CASSATGAGSYNEQFF	TGTGCCAGCAGTGCCACAGGGGCGGGCTCCTACAATGAGCAGTTCTTC	NA	TRBV28	TRBJ2-1	TRBD1
CASSESRPPYTF	TGTGCCAGCAGTGAATCCAGGCCCCCCTACACCTTC	NA	TRBV6-1	TRBJ1-2	NA
CASSFDRGRGAFF	TGTGCCAGCAGCTTCGACAGGGGGCGTGGAGCTTTCTTT	NA	TRBV11-2	TRBJ1-1	TRBD1
CASSPNLDYGYTF	TGTGCCAGCAGCCCCAATCTAGACTATGGCTACACCTTC	NA	TRBV5-4	TRBJ1-2	NA
CASSFPRDSGNTIYF	TGTGCCAGCAGCTTCCCCCGGGACTCTGGAAACACCATATATTTT	NA	TRBV5-4	TRBJ1-3	NA
CASSENPGNTEAFF	TGCGCCAGCAGTGAGAACCCGGGAAACACTGAAGCTTTCTTT	few	TRBV10-1	TRBJ1-1	NA
CASSLFRNTGELFF	TGTGCCAGCAGCTTATTTAGAAACACCGGGGAGCTGTTTTTT	NA	TRBV7-3	TRBJ2-2	NA
CASSTMGTEAFF	TGTGCCAGTAGTACTATGGGCACTGAAGCTTTCTTT	NA	TRBV7-9	TRBJ1-1	NA
CASSKALPDRRTTNEKLFF	TGTGCCAGCAGCAAAGCGCTACCCGACAGGCGGACAACTAATGAAAAACTGTTTTTT	NA	TRBV21-1	TRBJ1-4	NA
CSARGLGNTIYF	TGCAGCGCTAGGGGGCTCGGAAACACCATATATTTT	NA	TRBV29-1	TRBJ1-3	TRBD1
CASSPTRTGIVTEAFF	TGTGCCAGCAGCCCAACCCGGACAGGGATTGTCACTGAAGCTTTCTTT	once	TRBV7-8	TRBJ1-1	TRBD1
CASSPAGGPRRGTQYF	TGTGCCAGCAGCCCGGCGGGGGGGCCCCGGCGGGGGACCCAGTACTTC	once	TRBV7-3	TRBJ2-5	TRBD2
CASSQEEGFGTDTQYF	TGTGCCAGCAGCCAAGAGGAGGGATTTGGGACAGATACGCAGTATTTT	NA	TRBV4-2	TRBJ2-3	NA
CASSRGTALTANTGELFF	TGTGCCAGTAGTCGAGGGACAGCACTAACCGCGAACACCGGGGAGCTGTTTTTT	once	TRBV19	TRBJ2-2	TRBD1
CASSQDRGRDTEAFF	TGTGCCAGCAGCCAAGATCGGGGTCGCGATACTGAAGCTTTCTTT	NA	TRBV4-2	TRBJ1-1	NA
CASTGDSAGFNTQYF	TGTGCCAGCACTGGTGACTCCGCGGGTTTCAATACGCAGTATTTT	NA	TRBV7-3	TRBJ2-3	NA
CASSLRCGGGYGYTF	TGTGCCAGCAGCTTAAGATGCGGGGGAGGATATGGCTACACCTTC	NA	TRBV7-3	TRBJ1-2	NA
CASRPNRGAEQFF	TGTGCCAGCAGACCCAATCGGGGGGCTGAGCAGTTCTTC	NA	TRBV6-5	TRBJ2-1	NA